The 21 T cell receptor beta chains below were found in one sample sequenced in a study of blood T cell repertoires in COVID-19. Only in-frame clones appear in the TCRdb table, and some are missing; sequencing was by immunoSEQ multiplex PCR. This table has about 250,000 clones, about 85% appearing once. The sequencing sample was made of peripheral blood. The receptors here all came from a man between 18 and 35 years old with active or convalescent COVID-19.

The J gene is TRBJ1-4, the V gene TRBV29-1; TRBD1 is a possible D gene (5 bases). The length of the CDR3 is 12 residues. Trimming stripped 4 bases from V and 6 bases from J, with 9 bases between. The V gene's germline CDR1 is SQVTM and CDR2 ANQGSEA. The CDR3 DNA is TGCAGCGTTGTACAGGACCATGAAAAACTGTTTTTT. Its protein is CSVVQDHEKLFF.

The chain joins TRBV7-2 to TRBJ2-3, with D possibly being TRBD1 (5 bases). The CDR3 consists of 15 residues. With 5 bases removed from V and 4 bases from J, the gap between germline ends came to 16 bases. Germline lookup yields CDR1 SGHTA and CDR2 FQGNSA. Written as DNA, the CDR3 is TGTGCCAGCAGCCCGCAGGGTAATAGGGCAGATACGCAGTATTTT. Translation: CASSPQGNRADTQYF.

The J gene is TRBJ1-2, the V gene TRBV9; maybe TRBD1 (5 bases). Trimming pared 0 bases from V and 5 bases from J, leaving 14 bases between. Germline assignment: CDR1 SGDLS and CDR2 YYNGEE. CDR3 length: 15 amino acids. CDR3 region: CASSVDGAGPYGYTF. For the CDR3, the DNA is TGTGCCAGCAGCGTAGATGGGGCAGGTCCTTATGGCTACACCTTC.

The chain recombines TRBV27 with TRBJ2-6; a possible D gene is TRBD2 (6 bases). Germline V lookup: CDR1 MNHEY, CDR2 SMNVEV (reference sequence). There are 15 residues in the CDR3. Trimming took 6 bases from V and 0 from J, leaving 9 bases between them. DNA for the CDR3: TGTGCCAGCAGGACCGGGGGCTCTGGGGCCAACGTCCTGACTTTC. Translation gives CASRTGGSGANVLTF.

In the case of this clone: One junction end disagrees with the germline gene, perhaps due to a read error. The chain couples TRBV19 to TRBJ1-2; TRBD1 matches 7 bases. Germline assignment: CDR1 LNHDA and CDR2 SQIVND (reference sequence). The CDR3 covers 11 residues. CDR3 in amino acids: CASSTGTEPFF. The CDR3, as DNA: TGTGCCAGTAGTACCGGGACAGAACCCTTCTTC.

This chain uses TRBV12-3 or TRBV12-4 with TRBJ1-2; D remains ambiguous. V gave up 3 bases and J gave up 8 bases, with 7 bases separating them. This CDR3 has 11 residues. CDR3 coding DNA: TGTGCCAGCAGTTTTCGGGTAGGCTACACCTTC. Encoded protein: CASSFRVGYTF.

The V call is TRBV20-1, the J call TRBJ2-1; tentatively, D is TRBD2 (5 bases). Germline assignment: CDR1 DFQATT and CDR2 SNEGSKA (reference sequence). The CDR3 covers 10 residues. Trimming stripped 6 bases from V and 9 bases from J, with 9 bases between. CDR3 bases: TGCAGTGCCTTGACTACTGAGCAGTTCTTC. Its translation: CSALTTEQFF.

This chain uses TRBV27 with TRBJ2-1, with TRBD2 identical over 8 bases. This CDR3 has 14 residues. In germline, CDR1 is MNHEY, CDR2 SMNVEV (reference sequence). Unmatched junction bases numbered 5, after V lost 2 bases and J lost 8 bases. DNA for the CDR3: TGTGCCAGCAGTTTAGCGGGAGGCCCCGATGAGCAGTTCTTC. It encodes CASSLAGGPDEQFF.

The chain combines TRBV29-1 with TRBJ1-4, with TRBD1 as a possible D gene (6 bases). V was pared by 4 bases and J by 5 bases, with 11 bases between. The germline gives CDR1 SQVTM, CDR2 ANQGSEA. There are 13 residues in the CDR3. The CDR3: CSVGSGQNEKLFF. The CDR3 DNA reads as TGCAGCGTTGGGTCCGGACAGAATGAAAAACTGTTTTTT. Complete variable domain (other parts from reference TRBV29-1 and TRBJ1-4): SAVISQKPSRDICQRGTSLTIQCQVDSQVTMMFWYRQQPGQSLTLIATANQGSEATYESGFVIDKFPISRPNLTFSTLTVSNMSPEDSSIYLCSVGSGQNEKLFFGSGTQLSVL.

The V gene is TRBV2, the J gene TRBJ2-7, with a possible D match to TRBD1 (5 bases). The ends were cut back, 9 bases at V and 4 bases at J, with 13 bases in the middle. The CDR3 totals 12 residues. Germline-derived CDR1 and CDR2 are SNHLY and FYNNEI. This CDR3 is CASHQGAYEQYF. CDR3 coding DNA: TGTGCCAGTCATCAGGGCGCTTACGAGCAGTACTTC.

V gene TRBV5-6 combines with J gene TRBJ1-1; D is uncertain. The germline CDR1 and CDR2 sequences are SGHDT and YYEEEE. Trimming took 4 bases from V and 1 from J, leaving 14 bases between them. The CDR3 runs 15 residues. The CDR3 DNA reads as TGTGCCAGCAGCGCTTACAGCCCGCCGAACACTGAAGCTTTCTTT. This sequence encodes CASSAYSPPNTEAFF.

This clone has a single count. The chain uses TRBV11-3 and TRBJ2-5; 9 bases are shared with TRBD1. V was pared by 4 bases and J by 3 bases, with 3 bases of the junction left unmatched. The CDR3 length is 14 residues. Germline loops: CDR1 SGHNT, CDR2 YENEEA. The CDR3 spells CASSSGTGKETQYF. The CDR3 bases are TGTGCCAGCAGCTCCGGGACAGGGAAAGAGACCCAGTACTTC.

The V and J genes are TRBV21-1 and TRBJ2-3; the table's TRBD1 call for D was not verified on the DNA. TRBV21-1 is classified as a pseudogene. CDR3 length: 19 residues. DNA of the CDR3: TGTGCCAGCAGCAAAGGATGGGACAGGGCAGCACTAGGCACAGATACGCAGTATTTT. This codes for CASSKGWDRAALGTDTQYF.

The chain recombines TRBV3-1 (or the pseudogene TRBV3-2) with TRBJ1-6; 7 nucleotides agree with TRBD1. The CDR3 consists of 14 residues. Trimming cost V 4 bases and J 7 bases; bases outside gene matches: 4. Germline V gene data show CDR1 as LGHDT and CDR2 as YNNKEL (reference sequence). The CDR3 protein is CASSPKTGNSPLHF. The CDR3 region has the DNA TGTGCCAGCAGCCCCAAGACAGGGAATTCACCCCTCCACTTT.

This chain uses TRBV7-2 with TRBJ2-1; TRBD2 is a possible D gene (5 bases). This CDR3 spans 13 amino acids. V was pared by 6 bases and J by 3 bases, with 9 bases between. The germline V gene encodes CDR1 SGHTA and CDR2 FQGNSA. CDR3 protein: CASRDSHYNEQFF. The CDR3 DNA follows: TGTGCCAGCAGGGACTCCCACTACAATGAGCAGTTCTTC.

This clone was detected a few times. The CDR3 nucleotides are TGCGCCAGCAGCCAAGGGGAGCAGACCCACCTAACCTACAATGAGCAGTTCTTC. Protein sequence: CASSQGEQTHLTYNEQFF. The chain carries TRBV4-3 and TRBJ2-1; TRBD2 might be the D (5 bases). Deletions cut 1 base from V and 2 bases from J, with 18 bases between. Germline loops: CDR1 LGHNA, CDR2 YSLEER. The CDR3 has 18 residues.

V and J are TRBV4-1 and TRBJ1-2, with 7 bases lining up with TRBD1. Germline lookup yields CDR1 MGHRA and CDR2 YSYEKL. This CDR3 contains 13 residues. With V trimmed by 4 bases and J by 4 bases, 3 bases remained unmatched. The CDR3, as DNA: TGCGCCAGCAGCCCCGACAGGGTCTATGGCTACACCTTC. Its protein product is CASSPDRVYGYTF.

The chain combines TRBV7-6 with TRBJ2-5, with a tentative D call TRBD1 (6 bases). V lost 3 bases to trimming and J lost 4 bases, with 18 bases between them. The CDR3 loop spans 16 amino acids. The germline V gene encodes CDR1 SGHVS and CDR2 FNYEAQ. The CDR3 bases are TGTGCCAGCAGCTTGGGTAGCGTGGGCAGGGGAGAGACCCAGTACTTC. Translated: CASSLGSVGRGETQYF.

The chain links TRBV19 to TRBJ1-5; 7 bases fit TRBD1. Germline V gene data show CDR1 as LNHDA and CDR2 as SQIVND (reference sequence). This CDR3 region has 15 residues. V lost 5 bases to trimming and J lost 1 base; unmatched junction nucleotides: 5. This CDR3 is CASSPTGLSNQPQHF. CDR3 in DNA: TGTGCCAGTAGTCCGACAGGGTTAAGCAATCAGCCCCAGCATTTT.

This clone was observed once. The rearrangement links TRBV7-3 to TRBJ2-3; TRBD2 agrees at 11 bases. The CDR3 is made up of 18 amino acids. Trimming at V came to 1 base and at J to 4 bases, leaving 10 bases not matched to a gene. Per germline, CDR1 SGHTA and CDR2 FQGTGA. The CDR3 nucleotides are TGTGCCAGCAGCTTAATGGGGATAGGGACTAGCGGACCAGATACGCAGTATTTT. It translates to CASSLMGIGTSGPDTQYF.

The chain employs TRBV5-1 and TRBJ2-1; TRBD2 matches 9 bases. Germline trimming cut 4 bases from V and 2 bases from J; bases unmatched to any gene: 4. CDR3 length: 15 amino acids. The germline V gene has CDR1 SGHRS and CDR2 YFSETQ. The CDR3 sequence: CASSNIAGAYNEQFF. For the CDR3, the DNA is TGCGCCAGCAGCAACATAGCGGGGGCCTACAATGAGCAGTTCTTC. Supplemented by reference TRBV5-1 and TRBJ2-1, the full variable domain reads KAGVTQTPRYLIKTRGQQVTLSCSPISGHRSVSWYQQTPGQGLQFLFEYFSETQRNKGNFPGRFSGRQFSNSRSEMNVSTLELGDSALYLCASSNIAGAYNEQFFGPGTRLTVL.